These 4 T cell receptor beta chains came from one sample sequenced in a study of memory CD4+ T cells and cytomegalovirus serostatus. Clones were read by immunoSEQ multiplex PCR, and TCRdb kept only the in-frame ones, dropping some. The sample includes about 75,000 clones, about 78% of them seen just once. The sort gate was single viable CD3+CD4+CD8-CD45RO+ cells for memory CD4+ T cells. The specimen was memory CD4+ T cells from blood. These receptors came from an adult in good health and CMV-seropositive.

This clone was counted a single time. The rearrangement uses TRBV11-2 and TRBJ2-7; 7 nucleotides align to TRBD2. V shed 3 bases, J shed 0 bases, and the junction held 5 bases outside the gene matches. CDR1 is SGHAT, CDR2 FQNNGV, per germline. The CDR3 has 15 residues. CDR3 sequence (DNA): TGTGCCAGCAGCTTTGGGGGGGAGACCTCCTACGAGCAGTACGTC. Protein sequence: CASSFGGETSYEQYV.

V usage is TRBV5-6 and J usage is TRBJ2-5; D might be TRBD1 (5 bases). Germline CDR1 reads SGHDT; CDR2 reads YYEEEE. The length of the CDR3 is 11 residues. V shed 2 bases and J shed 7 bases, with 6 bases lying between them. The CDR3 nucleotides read TGTGCCAGCAGCTTACAGGTGACCCAGTACTTC. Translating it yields CASSLQVTQYF.

The CDR3 bases are TGTGCCAGCATGGGACAGTTGAACACTGAAGCTTTCTTT. The encoded protein is CASMGQLNTEAFF. The chain carries TRBV2 and TRBJ1-1; 7 nucleotides align to TRBD1. Per the germline V gene, CDR1 is SNHLY and CDR2 is FYNNEI. Germline trimming cut 7 bases from V and 0 bases from J; bases unmatched to any gene: 2. This CDR3 spans 13 amino acids.

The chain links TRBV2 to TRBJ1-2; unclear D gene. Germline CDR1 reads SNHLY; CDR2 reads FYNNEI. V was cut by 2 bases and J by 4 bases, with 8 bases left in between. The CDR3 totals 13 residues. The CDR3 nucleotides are TGTGCCAGCAGTGAATACGGTCGCTATGGCTACACCTTC. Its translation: CASSEYGRYGYTF. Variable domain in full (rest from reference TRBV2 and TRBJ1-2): EPEVTQTPSHQVTQMGQEVILRCVPISNHLYFYWYRQILGQKVEFLVSFYNNEISEKSEIFDDQFSVERPDGSNFTLKIRSTKLEDSAMYFCASSEYGRYGYTFGSGTRLTVV.